This T cell receptor (beta chain) was sequenced during a study of T cells after yellow fever vaccination. Comment on this clonotype: The antigen remains undetermined.

Template switching with 5'RACE generated the TCR cDNA and added a universal primer site and UMIs. TCRdb analysed the 5' RACE reads with MiXCR anew, one entry per CDR3 protein. The table lists a few hundred thousand distinct CDR3 sequences, approximately 3.8% of them singletons. Overall study results and limits: In post-booster samples, most primary-vaccination clones reappeared (just under 97% CD4, roughly 88% CD8).

The CDR3 contains 15 residues. The ends were cut back, 0 bases at V and 5 bases at J, with 14 bases in the middle. Germline assignment: CDR1 SGHDT and CDR2 YYEEEE. This TCR derives from a man younger than 35 who received the YFV17D yellow fever vaccine. The J gene is TRBJ2-5, the V gene TRBV5-6; D not resolved. The source material was PBMCs, sampled on the day of the yellow fever booster vaccination. CDR3 sequence: CASSLVGFGRETQYF. CDR3 sequence (DNA): TGTGCCAGCAGCTTGGTAGGGTTTGGGCGGGAGACCCAGTACTTC.